Below, 9 T cell receptor beta chains from the same sample are listed, as sequenced in a study of cytomegalovirus exposure and HLA in healthy donors. Libraries were prepared by immunoSEQ multiplex PCR; TCRdb keeps only in-frame clonotypes and omits some of them. The profile shows about 200,000 clones, more than 75% of them singletons. The specimen was PBMCs. The receptors shown here come from a woman aged 18-35 years in good health and CMV-seronegative.

The V call is TRBV6-5, the J call TRBJ2-7; D ambiguous. Trimming left V 2 bases short and J 0 bases short, with 8 bases between. The CDR3 contains 14 residues. Germline V gene data show CDR1 as MNHEY and CDR2 as SVGAGI. The CDR3 reads CASSYIPLSYEQYF. The CDR3 DNA follows: TGTGCCAGCAGTTACATCCCACTCTCCTACGAGCAGTACTTC.

The chain carries TRBV5-1 and TRBJ2-3; 8 positions agree with TRBD1. CDR1 and CDR2 from the germline V gene are SGHRS and YFSETQ. Trimming removed 0 bases from V and 4 bases from J; junction bases left unmatched: 4. The CDR3 is made up of 15 amino acids. The CDR3: CASSLAQGAPDTQYF. CDR3 nucleotides: TGCGCCAGCAGCTTGGCGCAGGGGGCCCCAGATACGCAGTATTTT.

The chain is built from TRBV19 and TRBJ2-5, with TRBD1 matching over 10 bases. V was pared by 3 bases and J by 5 bases, with 6 bases of the junction left unmatched. The CDR3 has 15 residues. Germline loops: CDR1 LNHDA, CDR2 SQIVND (reference sequence). CDR3 sequence reads: CASSMTGGGRETQYF. The DNA of the CDR3 is TGTGCCAGTAGTATGACAGGGGGCGGCAGGGAGACCCAGTACTTC.

In DNA, the CDR3 is TGTGCCAGTAGCGCCCAGGGCAGGGGGCTTCTCACCGGGGAGCTGTTTTTT. It specifies CASSAQGRGLLTGELFF. The rearrangement joins TRBV19 to TRBJ2-2, with 8 bases aligning to TRBD1. V was pared by 6 bases and J by 4 bases, with 13 bases of the junction left unmatched. The CDR3 runs 17 residues. Germline loops: CDR1 LNHDA, CDR2 SQIVND (reference sequence).

The chain combines TRBV6-5 with TRBJ1-2; possible D gene TRBD1, 5 bases. Trimming cost V 5 bases and J 6 bases, with 10 bases left between them. The CDR3 totals 12 residues. Germline CDR1 MNHEY, CDR2 SVGAGI. The chain's CDR3 is CASSRGLDGYTF. The CDR3 bases are TGTGCCAGCAGTCGGGGGTTGGATGGCTACACCTTC.

The rearrangement uses TRBV7-9 and TRBJ1-2; D is perhaps TRBD1 (5 bases). Germline V lookup: CDR1 SEHNR, CDR2 FQNEAQ (reference sequence). This CDR3 comprises 13 residues. V lost 0 bases and J 7 bases, leaving 9 bases between the germline ends. CDR3 sequence: CASSLAIRGGYTF. CDR3 bases: TGTGCCAGCAGCTTAGCGATTAGGGGTGGCTACACCTTC.

This clone occurred once. The genes are TRBV19 and TRBJ2-3; tentative D call: TRBD1 (5 bases). The V gene lost 7 bases and the J gene lost 1 base, with 9 bases spanning the gap. The CDR3 is 13 amino acids. From germline, CDR1 is LNHDA and CDR2 SQIVND (reference sequence). The CDR3 region is CASKEGGTDTQYF. CDR3 nucleotide sequence: TGTGCCAGTAAGGAAGGGGGCACAGATACGCAGTATTTT. Supplemented by reference TRBV19 and TRBJ2-3, the full variable domain reads DGGITQSPKYLFRKEGQNVTLSCEQNLNHDAMYWYRQDPGQGLRLIYYSQIVNDFQKGDIAEGYSVSREKKESFPLTVTSAQKNPTAFYLCASKEGGTDTQYFGPGTRLTVL.

The chain joins TRBV4-2 to TRBJ2-5, with TRBD2 identical over 13 bases. Germline CDR1 LGHNA, CDR2 YNFKEQ. Trimming took 3 bases from V and 11 from J; bases not matched to a gene: 21. This CDR3 has 19 amino acids. The CDR3 nucleotides read TGTGCCAGCAGCCACATGGGGCTGACTAGCGGGGGGCGTCGGTGGGAGCAGTACTTC. Protein product: CASSHMGLTSGGRRWEQYF.

Regarding this clone: The CDR3 does not close with the conserved phenylalanine or tryptophan, likely indicating a read error. The DNA is omitted, as the CDR3 cannot be located on it reliably, and the CDR3 follows TCRdb's listing. V is TRBV7-7 and J is TRBJ1-1; TRBD1 is the table's D call, not checked against the DNA. The CDR3 length is 12 residues, termini included. CDR1 is SSHAT and CDR2 is FNYEAQ in the germline V gene (reference sequence). The CDR3: CASSPDRDRLLL.